The 16 T cell receptor beta chains reported below all come from one sample, sequenced in a study of CD8 T cells in ankylosing spondylitis. One entry per CDR3 protein results from TCRdb running MiXCR on the 5' RACE reads. The sample shows about 250,000 distinct CDR3 sequences, more than 25% of them seen only once. Sample: blood, either unsorted or a sorted T cell fraction (not recorded which). These TCRs come from a male donor with ankylosing spondylitis or in good health (not recorded which).

In the case of this clonotype: Germline is not matched at one junction end, which may reflect a read error. This chain joins TRBV7-9 and TRBJ2-1; tentatively, D is TRBD2 (5 bases). CDR1 and CDR2 (germline): SEHNR, FQNEAQ (reference sequence). CDR3 length equals 14 residues. CDR3 sequence reads: CASTPLASHNEQFF. CDR3 in DNA: TGTGCCAGCACACCCCTAGCCTCCCACAATGAGCAGTTCTTC.

V gene TRBV6-1 combines with J gene TRBJ1-2; D not resolved. Germline values: CDR1 MNHNS, CDR2 SASEGT. The length of the CDR3 is 13 residues. V lost 6 bases to trimming and J lost 6 bases, with 14 bases between them. In DNA, the CDR3 is TGTGCCAGCAGCCGCTTTTGGGGTGATGGCTACACCTTC. This codes for CASSRFWGDGYTF.

V is TRBV28 and J is TRBJ1-4, with TRBD1 matching 7 bases. Germline V gene data show CDR1 as MDHEN and CDR2 as SYDVKM. Losses at the gene ends were 5 bases for V and 8 bases for J; bases not matched to a gene: 11. The CDR3 loop spans 15 amino acids. The CDR3 is CASSPGTAMGEKLFF. The CDR3 coding sequence is TGTGCCAGCAGTCCGGGGACAGCTATGGGAGAAAAACTGTTTTTT.

V gene TRBV29-1 combines with J gene TRBJ2-7; no clear D gene. Germline CDR1 reads SQVTM; CDR2 reads ANQGSEA. Trimming stripped 1 base from V and 4 bases from J, with 17 bases between. This CDR3 has 15 amino acids. CDR3 nucleotide sequence: TGCAGCGTTGAAGCGGAACCCGACGGTGTGTACGAGCAGTACTTC. It codes for CSVEAEPDGVYEQYF.

This clonotype was found a few times. This rearrangement joins TRBV12-3 or TRBV12-4 to TRBJ1-1; D gene ambiguous. The CDR3 is 14 residues long. Trimming cost V 2 bases and J 0 bases, with 7 bases left between them. The chain's CDR3 is CASSLHTMNTEAFF. The CDR3 nucleotides read TGTGCCAGCAGTTTACACACCATGAACACTGAAGCTTTCTTT.

The chain carries TRBV30 and TRBJ1-1; D is uncertain. Germline CDR1 reads GTSNPN; CDR2 reads SVGIG (reference sequence). The CDR3 covers 12 residues. The V and J ends lost 5 bases and 1 base respectively, with 8 bases between them. The DNA of the CDR3 is TGTGCCTGGGCTTTAACGAACACTGAAGCTTTCTTT. It specifies CAWALTNTEAFF.

The CDR3 DNA reads as TGTGCCAGTGGACGGTCCTACGAGCAGTACTTC. Its translation: CASGRSYEQYF. The genes are TRBV27 and TRBJ2-7, with D uncertain. The germline V gene has CDR1 MNHEY and CDR2 SMNVEV (reference sequence). V lost 9 bases, J lost 1 base, and 7 bases lay in between. The CDR3 is made up of 11 amino acids.

The rearrangement joins TRBV5-6 to TRBJ2-3; 7 nucleotides align to TRBD2. Unmatched junction bases numbered 8, after V lost 2 bases and J lost 2 bases. This CDR3 spans 16 amino acids. Germline CDR1 and CDR2: SGHDT and YYEEEE. The CDR3 region is CASSFGAGTLTDTQYF. The CDR3 DNA sequence: TGTGCCAGCAGCTTTGGAGCGGGGACTCTCACAGATACGCAGTATTTT. The full variable domain, in which reference TRBV5-6 and TRBJ2-3 provide the parts outside the CDR3, is DAGVTQSPTHLIKTRGQQVTLRCSPKSGHDTVSWYQQALGQGPQFIFQYYEEEERQRGNFPDRFSGHQFPNYSSELNVNALLLGDSALYLCASSFGAGTLTDTQYFGPGTRLTVL.

This clonotype was counted only a few times. V is TRBV4-1 and J is TRBJ1-1; 7 nucleotides agree with TRBD1. CDR1 and CDR2 from the germline V gene are MGHRA and YSYEKL. V trimming: 3 bases; J trimming: 10 bases; junction bases outside the gene matches: 2. This CDR3 has 11 residues. The CDR3 DNA sequence: TGCGCCAGCAGCCAGGGACAGATAGCTTTCTTT. It yields the protein CASSQGQIAFF.

The V gene is TRBV20-1, the J gene TRBJ2-1; 8 nucleotides match TRBD1. The V segment lost 6 bases and the J segment 7 bases; nucleotides outside the gene matches: 8. The CDR3 spans 13 residues. CDR1 is DFQATT, CDR2 SNEGSKA, per germline (reference sequence). CDR3 nucleotide sequence: TGCAGTGCCGTCGGGACAGGCCAAAATGAGCAGTTCTTC. Protein product: CSAVGTGQNEQFF.

CDR3 loop: CASSQDGLYGYTF. CDR3 in DNA: TGCGCCAGCAGCCAAGATGGCCTCTATGGCTACACCTTC. V is TRBV4-1 and J is TRBJ1-2; D is unresolved. V lost 0 bases and J 4 bases, leaving 6 bases between the germline ends. Germline-derived CDR1 and CDR2 are MGHRA and YSYEKL. The length of the CDR3 is 13 residues.

This clonotype was detected a few times. The chain links TRBV3-1 to TRBJ2-3, with 10 bases that match TRBD2. The CDR3 is made up of 16 amino acids. Per germline, CDR1 LGHDT and CDR2 YNNKEL (reference sequence). The V segment lost 4 bases and the J segment 1 base; nucleotides outside the gene matches: 5. The CDR3 here is CASSPQRGGGTDTQYF. CDR3 sequence (DNA): TGTGCCAGCAGCCCCCAGCGGGGGGGCGGCACAGATACGCAGTATTTT.

This clonotype was counted a few times. The V call is TRBV12-3 or TRBV12-4, the J call TRBJ1-1; no firm D call. V was trimmed by 5 bases and J by 0 bases, leaving 7 bases between them. The CDR3 spans 13 residues. CDR3 region: CASSPWMNTEAFF. DNA of the CDR3: TGTGCCAGCAGTCCATGGATGAACACTGAAGCTTTCTTT.

This sequence joins TRBV12-3 or TRBV12-4 and TRBJ2-3; a possible D gene is TRBD2 (6 bases). The CDR3 contains 13 residues. Trimming stripped 10 bases from V and 1 base from J, with 12 bases between. The DNA for the CDR3 is TGTGCCACCCGGAGGGAACGCACAGATACGCAGTATTTT. Its translation: CATRRERTDTQYF.

CDR3 loop: CASSSDSNNYGYTF. The CDR3 DNA reads as TGTGCCAGCAGCTCGGACAGCAATAACTATGGCTACACCTTC. The genes are TRBV7-9 and TRBJ1-2, with D possibly being TRBD1 (6 bases). This CDR3 region has 14 residues. With 4 bases removed from V and 1 base from J, the gap between germline ends came to 10 bases. Germline lookup yields CDR1 SEHNR and CDR2 FQNEAQ (reference sequence).

The chain recombines TRBV4-2 with TRBJ2-1; 8 bases agree with TRBD2. The CDR3 has 13 amino acids. Germline V gives CDR1 LGHNA, CDR2 YNFKEQ. With V trimmed by 4 bases and J by 8 bases, 4 bases remained unmatched. CDR3 amino acids: CASSLRGGDEQFF. The CDR3 nucleotides are TGTGCCAGCAGCCTCCGGGGGGGCGATGAGCAGTTCTTC.